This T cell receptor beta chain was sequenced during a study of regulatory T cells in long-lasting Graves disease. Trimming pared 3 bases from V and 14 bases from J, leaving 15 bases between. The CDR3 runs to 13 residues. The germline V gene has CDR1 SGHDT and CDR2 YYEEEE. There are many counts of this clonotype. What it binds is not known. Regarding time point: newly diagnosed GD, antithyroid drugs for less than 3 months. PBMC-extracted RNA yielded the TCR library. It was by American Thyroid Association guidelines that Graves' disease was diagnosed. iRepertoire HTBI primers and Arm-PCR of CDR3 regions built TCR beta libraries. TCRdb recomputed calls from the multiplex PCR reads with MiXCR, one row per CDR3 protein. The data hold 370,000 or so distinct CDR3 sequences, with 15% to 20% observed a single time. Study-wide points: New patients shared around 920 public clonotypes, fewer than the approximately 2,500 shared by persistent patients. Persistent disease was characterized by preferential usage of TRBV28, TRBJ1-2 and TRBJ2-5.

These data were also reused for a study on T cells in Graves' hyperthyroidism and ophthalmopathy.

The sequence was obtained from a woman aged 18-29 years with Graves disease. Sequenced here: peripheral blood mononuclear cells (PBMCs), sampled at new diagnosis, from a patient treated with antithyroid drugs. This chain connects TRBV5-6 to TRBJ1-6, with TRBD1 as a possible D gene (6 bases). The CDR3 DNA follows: TGTGCCAGCAGCTACAGGGCACGGGGCACCCTCCACTTT. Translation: CASSYRARGTLHF.